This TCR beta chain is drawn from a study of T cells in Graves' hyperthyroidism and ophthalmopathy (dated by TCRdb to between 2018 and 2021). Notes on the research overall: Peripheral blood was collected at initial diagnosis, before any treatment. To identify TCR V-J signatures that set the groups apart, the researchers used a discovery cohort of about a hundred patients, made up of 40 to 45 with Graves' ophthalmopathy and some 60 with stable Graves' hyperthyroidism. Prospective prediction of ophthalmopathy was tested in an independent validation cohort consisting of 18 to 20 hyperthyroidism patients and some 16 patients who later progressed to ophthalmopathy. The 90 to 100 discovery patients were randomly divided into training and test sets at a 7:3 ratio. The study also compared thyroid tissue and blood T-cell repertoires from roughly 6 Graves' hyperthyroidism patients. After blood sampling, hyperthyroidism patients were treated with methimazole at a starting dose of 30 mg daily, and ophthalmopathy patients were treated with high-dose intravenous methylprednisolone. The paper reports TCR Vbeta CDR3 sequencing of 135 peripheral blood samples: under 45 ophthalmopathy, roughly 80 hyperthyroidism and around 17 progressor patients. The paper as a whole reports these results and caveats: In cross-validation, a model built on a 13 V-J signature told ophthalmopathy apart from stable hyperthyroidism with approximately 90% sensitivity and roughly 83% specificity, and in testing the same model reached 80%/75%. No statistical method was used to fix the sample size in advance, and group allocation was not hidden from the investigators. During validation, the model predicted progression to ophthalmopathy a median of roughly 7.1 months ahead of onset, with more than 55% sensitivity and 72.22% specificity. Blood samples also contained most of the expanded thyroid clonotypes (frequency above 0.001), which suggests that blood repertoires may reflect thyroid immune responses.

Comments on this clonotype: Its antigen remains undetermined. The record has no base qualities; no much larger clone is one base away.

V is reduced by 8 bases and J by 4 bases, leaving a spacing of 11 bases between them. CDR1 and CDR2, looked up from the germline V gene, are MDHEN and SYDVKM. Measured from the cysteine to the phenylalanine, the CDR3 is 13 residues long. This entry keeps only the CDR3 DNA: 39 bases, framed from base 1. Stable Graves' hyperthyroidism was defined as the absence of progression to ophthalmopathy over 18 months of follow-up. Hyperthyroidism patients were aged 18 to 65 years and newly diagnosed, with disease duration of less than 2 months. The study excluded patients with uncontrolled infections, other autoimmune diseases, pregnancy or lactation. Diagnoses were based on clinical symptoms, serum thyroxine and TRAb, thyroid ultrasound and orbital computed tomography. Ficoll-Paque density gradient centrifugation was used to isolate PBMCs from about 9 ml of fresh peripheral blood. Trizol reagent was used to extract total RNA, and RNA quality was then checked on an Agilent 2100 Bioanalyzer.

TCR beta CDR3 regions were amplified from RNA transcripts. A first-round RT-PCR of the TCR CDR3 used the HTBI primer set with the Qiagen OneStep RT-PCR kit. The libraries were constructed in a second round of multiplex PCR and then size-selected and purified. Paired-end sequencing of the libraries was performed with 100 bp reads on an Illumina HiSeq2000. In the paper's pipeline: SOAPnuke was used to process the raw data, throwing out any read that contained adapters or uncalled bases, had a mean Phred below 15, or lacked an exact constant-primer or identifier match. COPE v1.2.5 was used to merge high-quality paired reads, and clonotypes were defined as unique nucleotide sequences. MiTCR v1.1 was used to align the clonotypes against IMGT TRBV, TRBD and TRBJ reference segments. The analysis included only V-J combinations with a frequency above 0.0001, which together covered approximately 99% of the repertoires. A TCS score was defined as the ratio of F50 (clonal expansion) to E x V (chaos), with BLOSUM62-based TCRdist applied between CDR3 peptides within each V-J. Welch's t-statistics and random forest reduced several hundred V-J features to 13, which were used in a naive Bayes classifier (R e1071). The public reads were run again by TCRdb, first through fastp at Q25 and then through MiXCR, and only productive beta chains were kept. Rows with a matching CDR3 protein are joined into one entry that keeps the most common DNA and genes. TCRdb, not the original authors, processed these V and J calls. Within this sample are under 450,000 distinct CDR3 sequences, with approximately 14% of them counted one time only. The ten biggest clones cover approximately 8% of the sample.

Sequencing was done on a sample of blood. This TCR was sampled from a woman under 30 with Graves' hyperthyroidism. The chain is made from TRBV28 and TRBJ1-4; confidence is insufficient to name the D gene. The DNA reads TGTGCCAGCTTGAAGGGCCGTAATGAAAAACTGTTTTTT. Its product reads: CASLKGRNEKLFF.